The clone carrying this TCR beta chain was counted ten times or more. Its specificity is not known. It was template switching that added a universal primer site, and there were unique molecular identifiers on the cDNA. TCRdb reanalysed the 5' RACE reads using MiXCR and keeps one entry per CDR3 protein. This sample has 240,000 or so distinct CDR3 sequences, with approximately 7% found just once. This specimen belongs to a study of identical twins. Study outcomes and limitations: The more abundant beta clonotypes in cord blood had fewer insertions, and memory repertoires did not show this. A cross-sectional statistical analysis, not follow-up of the same donors, supported the conclusions. Beta out-of-frame sequences showed weaker excess twin sharing.

These records were also assigned to another study, of yellow fever vaccine responses in identical twins.

Sequenced: memory (CD45RO+) T cells sorted from blood. The receptor comes from a woman aged 18 to 35 in good health.

Here the CDR3 DNA reads TGTGCCACCAGTGATTCGATCGGCGGTGAGCAGTTCTTC. This translates into CATSDSIGGEQFF. The chain links TRBV24-1 to TRBJ2-1; no clear D gene. The V gene's germline CDR1 is KGHDR and CDR2 SFDVKD. V lost 2 bases to trimming and J lost 9 bases, with 10 bases between them. CDR3 length: 13 amino acids.